This T cell receptor beta chain came from a study of blood T cell repertoires in COVID-19. About the research overall: Samples representing acute and convalescent COVID-19 were sourced from the United States, Italy and Spain.

Study processing details: Quantification of nucleated cells was approximated via reference gene primer amplification. Sequenced by immunoSEQ multiplex PCR; TCRdb stores in-frame clones only, minus some. Clone size and V and J calls were adopted from that table, with D and trimming inferred from the DNA. The profile shows 200,000 to 250,000 clones, about 83% of them singletons. The CDR3 is 14 amino acids. J was trimmed by 7 bases and V by 6 bases; bases with no gene match: 5. Germline V gives CDR1 SEHNR, CDR2 FQNEAQ (reference sequence). Source material: peripheral blood. The TCR comes from a man aged 50 to 60 with active or convalescent COVID-19. The chain couples TRBV7-9 to TRBJ1-6; 8 nucleotides match TRBD1. The CDR3 DNA sequence: TGTGCCAGCAGGGGGGACAGGAAAAATTCACCCCTCCACTTT. Protein: CASRGDRKNSPLHF.